This T cell receptor beta chain was captured by sequencing in a study of human T cells and chemical hapten exposure. In the study overall: The study sensitized with 2% DPC on a roughly 2 cm by roughly 2 cm patch of upper inner arm skin. Study outcomes and limitations: Compared with pre-sensitization or healthy control sets, expanded TCRs clustered more.

This clonotype was counted ten times or more. Its target is unknown. Individual cDNA molecules in this library carried unique molecular identifiers. Using its own MiXCR run on the RACE reads, TCRdb lists one record per CDR3 protein. The repertoire has roughly 100,000 distinct CDR3 sequences, about a tenth of them found once; the top ten carry about 3%. Time point reported: pre-sensitization, week 0. Documented treatment: therapeutic diphenylcyclopropenone sensitization with weekly scalp DPC. This CDR3 has 13 residues. Looked up from germline, CDR1 is SGHTA and CDR2 is FQGTGA. V was pared by 4 bases and J by 8 bases, with 7 bases of the junction left unmatched.

The specimen comprised whole blood, sampled in connection with sensitization to the hapten diphenylcyclopropenone (DPC). The gene calls are TRBV7-3 and TRBJ1-2; 7 bases are a match to TRBD1. The receptor was derived from a woman aged 55-75 years with alopecia areata. Some clones in this sample may be carry-over from other donors' samples. The CDR3: CASSSHRGAGYTF. CDR3 DNA sequence: TGTGCCAGCAGCTCACACAGGGGCGCCGGCTACACCTTC.